Listed below are T cell receptor beta chains from one sample, sequenced in a study of T cells after yellow fever vaccination. TCRdb independently ran MiXCR on the 5' RACE reads; one entry per CDR3 protein. Of hundreds of thousands of distinct CDR3 sequences in the sample, around 16% were seen once. The sequences come from PBMCs, collected around 5 days after the first yellow fever vaccination. The origin of the receptors is a man in his late teens or twenties who received the YFV17D yellow fever vaccine. Each CDR3 is given with its conserved first and last residue. D genes are given only for firm matches. Rows give clone size only sometimes, using once, few, many, or a class for an expanded clone.

d_call: NA; clone_size: few; v_call: TRBV20-1; j_call: TRBJ2-5; cdr3_nt: TGCAGTGCCGACCTGGTGGGGGAGATCCAAGAGACCCAGTACTTC; cdr3_aa: CSADLVGEIQETQYF
d_call: NA; clone_size: few; v_call: TRBV7-3; j_call: TRBJ2-2; cdr3_nt: TGTGCCAGCAGCCCAGGGGGGGCTGTCAGCACCGGGGAGCTGTTTTTT; cdr3_aa: CASSPGGAVSTGELFF
d_call: TRBD2; clone_size: few; v_call: TRBV5-1; j_call: TRBJ2-5; cdr3_nt: TGCGCCAGCGGCAGGACTAGGAGAGGGGCGGAGACCCAGTACTTC; cdr3_aa: CASGRTRRGAETQYF
d_call: NA; clone_size: NA; v_call: TRBV5-1; j_call: TRBJ2-1; cdr3_nt: TGCGCCAGCAGCTTGCAAGGGTTAAGGGAGCAGTTCTTC; cdr3_aa: CASSLQGLREQFF
d_call: NA; clone_size: few; v_call: TRBV20-1; j_call: TRBJ1-1; cdr3_nt: TGCAGTGCTAGAGAACCAAAGGGGGTGGGGGACACTGAAGCTTTCTTT; cdr3_aa: CSAREPKGVGDTEAFF
d_call: TRBD1; clone_size: few; v_call: TRBV7-2; j_call: TRBJ2-7; cdr3_nt: TGTGCCAGCAGCCTAGGACAGGGTTGGTACGAGCAGTACTTC; cdr3_aa: CASSLGQGWYEQYF
d_call: NA; clone_size: NA; v_call: TRBV5-1; j_call: TRBJ2-4; cdr3_nt: TGCGCCAGCAGCTTGGTCGGCCAGACCAACGTCAAAAACATTCAGTACTTC; cdr3_aa: CASSLVGQTNVKNIQYF
d_call: NA; clone_size: NA; v_call: TRBV3-1; j_call: TRBJ2-7; cdr3_nt: TGTGCCAGCAGCCATCTACCGGACTACGACGAGCAGTACTTC; cdr3_aa: CASSHLPDYDEQYF
d_call: NA; clone_size: many; v_call: TRBV24-1; j_call: TRBJ1-2; cdr3_nt: TGTGCCACCAGTGAGACTCGCTATGGCTACACCTTC; cdr3_aa: CATSETRYGYTF
d_call: NA; clone_size: few; v_call: TRBV7-2; j_call: TRBJ2-1; cdr3_nt: TGTGCCAGCAGCTCGCAATTTACAGATTACAATGAGCAGTTCTTC; cdr3_aa: CASSSQFTDYNEQFF
d_call: NA; clone_size: NA; v_call: TRBV27; j_call: TRBJ2-1; cdr3_nt: TGTGCCAGCAGTCCCCATCGACTATGGAATGAGCAGTTCTTC; cdr3_aa: CASSPHRLWNEQFF
d_call: NA; clone_size: NA; v_call: TRBV19; j_call: TRBJ1-1; cdr3_nt: TGTGCCAGTAGTATACAGGGCCCTGAAGCTTTCTTT; cdr3_aa: CASSIQGPEAFF
d_call: NA; clone_size: few; v_call: TRBV9; j_call: TRBJ2-2; cdr3_nt: TGTGCCAGCAGCGACCGCCGGACTGGGACCGGGGAGCTGTTTTTT; cdr3_aa: CASSDRRTGTGELFF
d_call: NA; clone_size: few; v_call: TRBV19; j_call: TRBJ1-6; cdr3_nt: TGTGCCAGTAGTATAGCCAATTCACCCCTCCACTTT; cdr3_aa: CASSIANSPLHF
d_call: NA; clone_size: NA; v_call: TRBV10-3; j_call: TRBJ1-1; cdr3_nt: TGTGCCATCGGAGGGGGTAACACTGAAGCTTTCTTT; cdr3_aa: CAIGGGNTEAFF
d_call: TRBD1; clone_size: NA; v_call: TRBV12-3/TRBV12-4; j_call: TRBJ1-1; cdr3_nt: TGTGCCAGCACTGACAGGGTGATGACTGAAGCTTTCTTT; cdr3_aa: CASTDRVMTEAFF
d_call: TRBD1; clone_size: many; v_call: TRBV20-1; j_call: TRBJ2-3; cdr3_nt: TGCAGTGCTCCCTCGAGACAGGGCTGGGGCACAGATACGCAGTATTTT; cdr3_aa: CSAPSRQGWGTDTQYF
d_call: TRBD2; clone_size: NA; v_call: TRBV20-1; j_call: TRBJ2-3; cdr3_nt: TGCAGTGCAACGGGGGGGCGTTCAGATACGCAGTATTTT; cdr3_aa: CSATGGRSDTQYF
d_call: NA; clone_size: few; v_call: TRBV20-1; j_call: TRBJ1-3; cdr3_nt: TGCAGTGCTGTTCAGGGGTCTGGAAACACCATATATTTT; cdr3_aa: CSAVQGSGNTIYF
d_call: NA; clone_size: few; v_call: TRBV7-9; j_call: TRBJ2-5; cdr3_nt: TGTGCCAGCAGCTCTTGGGGGCAAGAGACCCAGTACTTC; cdr3_aa: CASSSWGQETQYF
d_call: TRBD1; clone_size: NA; v_call: TRBV30; j_call: TRBJ1-6; cdr3_nt: TGTGCCTGGCAGGGACAGGCCCTGAGCTCCTATAATTCACCCCTCCACTTT; cdr3_aa: CAWQGQALSSYNSPLHF
d_call: TRBD1; clone_size: few; v_call: TRBV9; j_call: TRBJ2-3; cdr3_nt: TGTGCCAGCAGCGTGGGACAGGCCTTGCTCACAGATACGCAGTATTTT; cdr3_aa: CASSVGQALLTDTQYF
d_call: NA; clone_size: NA; v_call: TRBV20-1; j_call: TRBJ2-3; cdr3_nt: TGCAGTGCTGCCCGAGTGGGCCACTACCCAGATACGCAGTATTTT; cdr3_aa: CSAARVGHYPDTQYF
d_call: NA; clone_size: many; v_call: TRBV11-2; j_call: TRBJ1-1; cdr3_nt: TGTGCCAGCAGCTTAGGACAGTCGAACACTGAAGCTTTCTTT; cdr3_aa: CASSLGQSNTEAFF
d_call: NA; clone_size: few; v_call: TRBV6-1; j_call: TRBJ1-1; cdr3_nt: TGTGCCTCAACCCCCCCAGGGGTTTGGACTGAAGCTTTCTTT; cdr3_aa: CASTPPGVWTEAFF
d_call: NA; clone_size: few; v_call: TRBV9; j_call: TRBJ2-7; cdr3_nt: TGTGCCAGCAAGTACTGGGAGCAGTACTTC; cdr3_aa: CASKYWEQYF
d_call: NA; clone_size: few; v_call: TRBV6-4; j_call: TRBJ1-1; cdr3_nt: TGTGCCAGCAGTGACTCGATATTCCCCAGGCCGGAGAACACTGAAGCTTTCTTT; cdr3_aa: CASSDSIFPRPENTEAFF
d_call: NA; clone_size: few; v_call: TRBV4-1; j_call: TRBJ1-6; cdr3_nt: TGCGCCAGCAGCCAAGCCCTCTATTCACCCCTCCACTTT; cdr3_aa: CASSQALYSPLHF
d_call: NA; clone_size: NA; v_call: TRBV7-9; j_call: TRBJ2-1; cdr3_nt: TGTGCCAGCAGCCCCGAGGTCCTGCACAATGAGCAGTTCTTC; cdr3_aa: CASSPEVLHNEQFF
d_call: NA; clone_size: few; v_call: TRBV19; j_call: TRBJ1-3; cdr3_nt: TGTGCCAGTAGTATCGGAGCTGACCGAAACACCATATATTTT; cdr3_aa: CASSIGADRNTIYF
d_call: TRBD1; clone_size: few; v_call: TRBV7-2; j_call: TRBJ2-5; cdr3_nt: TGTGCCAGCAGCGCCACGACAGGGGTGGGGACCCAGTACTTC; cdr3_aa: CASSATTGVGTQYF
d_call: NA; clone_size: NA; v_call: TRBV20-1; j_call: TRBJ1-2; cdr3_nt: TGCAGTGCTAGAGAGGCGCCCTATGGCTACACCTTC; cdr3_aa: CSAREAPYGYTF
d_call: TRBD1; clone_size: NA; v_call: TRBV7-6; j_call: TRBJ2-5; cdr3_nt: TGTGCCAGCAGCTTAGCCCCAGGGGGCATTAGTGAAGAGACCCAGTACTTC; cdr3_aa: CASSLAPGGISEETQYF
d_call: NA; clone_size: once; v_call: TRBV4-3; j_call: TRBJ2-5; cdr3_nt: TGCGCCAGCAGCCAAGAGGCATCGGCCTCGACCCAGTACTTC; cdr3_aa: CASSQEASASTQYF
d_call: NA; clone_size: NA; v_call: TRBV11-2; j_call: TRBJ2-2; cdr3_nt: TGTGCCAGCAGCTTAGTGAGGGGTACGAACACCGGGGAGCTGTTTTTT; cdr3_aa: CASSLVRGTNTGELFF
d_call: NA; clone_size: NA; v_call: TRBV19; j_call: TRBJ2-1; cdr3_nt: TGTGCCAGTAGTAGCCCTACTAGGTTAGGTGAGCAGTTCTTC; cdr3_aa: CASSSPTRLGEQFF
d_call: NA; clone_size: NA; v_call: TRBV7-2; j_call: TRBJ2-2; cdr3_nt: TGTGCCAGCAGCTTATGGCGGGGATTAAACACCGGGGAGCTGTTTTTT; cdr3_aa: CASSLWRGLNTGELFF
d_call: NA; clone_size: many; v_call: TRBV5-6; j_call: TRBJ2-2; cdr3_nt: TGTGCCAGCAGCTCCCATAACACCGGGGAGCTGTTTTTT; cdr3_aa: CASSSHNTGELFF
d_call: NA; clone_size: NA; v_call: TRBV7-8; j_call: TRBJ2-1; cdr3_nt: TGTGCCAGCAGCTTAGGGCAGTACTACAATGAGCAGTTCTTC; cdr3_aa: CASSLGQYYNEQFF
d_call: NA; clone_size: NA; v_call: TRBV18; j_call: TRBJ1-1; cdr3_nt: TGTGCCAGCTCACCGACTTCCGGTGTGGGCACTGAAGCTTTCTTT; cdr3_aa: CASSPTSGVGTEAFF
d_call: NA; clone_size: NA; v_call: TRBV5-1; j_call: TRBJ1-1; cdr3_nt: TGCGCCAGCAGCTTCACAGGGCGTCAGATGAACACTGAAGCTTTCTTT; cdr3_aa: CASSFTGRQMNTEAFF
d_call: TRBD2; clone_size: few; v_call: TRBV6-1; j_call: TRBJ2-3; cdr3_nt: TGTGCCTCGCGCACGAGCGGGGGGCCCACAGATACGCAGTATTTT; cdr3_aa: CASRTSGGPTDTQYF
d_call: NA; clone_size: NA; v_call: TRBV20-1; j_call: TRBJ2-5; cdr3_nt: TGCAGTGCCCCCCTCGGCGGCCAAGAGACCCAGTACTTC; cdr3_aa: CSAPLGGQETQYF
d_call: TRBD1; clone_size: few; v_call: TRBV20-1; j_call: TRBJ2-1; cdr3_nt: TGCAGTGCCCCCGGGACAGGATACAATGAGCAGTTCTTC; cdr3_aa: CSAPGTGYNEQFF
d_call: TRBD1; clone_size: NA; v_call: TRBV10-3; j_call: TRBJ1-3; cdr3_nt: TGTGCCATCCGAGCCGGGACAGGGGACAACACCATATATTTT; cdr3_aa: CAIRAGTGDNTIYF
d_call: NA; clone_size: many; v_call: TRBV12-3/TRBV12-4; j_call: TRBJ1-2; cdr3_nt: TGTGCCAGCAGTTTAGGACGGTATGGCTACACCTTC; cdr3_aa: CASSLGRYGYTF
d_call: NA; clone_size: NA; v_call: TRBV18; j_call: TRBJ1-2; cdr3_nt: TGTGCCAGCTCACCGGTCGTGGAAAACTATGGCTACACCTTC; cdr3_aa: CASSPVVENYGYTF
d_call: NA; clone_size: NA; v_call: TRBV14; j_call: TRBJ2-5; cdr3_nt: TGTGCCAGCAGCCAAGAGAGTTGGACCCAGTACTTC; cdr3_aa: CASSQESWTQYF
d_call: NA; clone_size: many; v_call: TRBV4-1; j_call: TRBJ2-3; cdr3_nt: TGCGCCAGCAGCCAAGGAAGGGGGAGCACAGATACGCAGTATTTT; cdr3_aa: CASSQGRGSTDTQYF
d_call: NA; clone_size: NA; v_call: TRBV23-1; j_call: TRBJ1-1; cdr3_nt: TGCGCCAGCAGGCCTCCAACCAGGGATGTCACTGAAGCTTTCTTT; cdr3_aa: CASRPPTRDVTEAFF
d_call: NA; clone_size: NA; v_call: TRBV11-2; j_call: TRBJ2-5; cdr3_nt: TGTGCCAGCAGCTCCCTCCGGGGTCAAGAGACCCAGTACTTC; cdr3_aa: CASSSLRGQETQYF
d_call: TRBD1; clone_size: NA; v_call: TRBV5-1; j_call: TRBJ1-1; cdr3_nt: TGCGCCAGCAGCACGGGACAGCGCACTGAAGCTTTCTTT; cdr3_aa: CASSTGQRTEAFF